These 5 T cell receptor beta chains were sequenced from one sample in a study of cytomegalovirus exposure and HLA in healthy donors. Primers included in the PCR were 60 Vbeta and 13 Jbeta primers. Measured with immunoSEQ multiplex PCR; TCRdb has only the in-frame clones, and not every one. The top ten clones hold about 2.3% of a sample with about 150,000 clones, 75% to 90% of them seen once. The specimen sequenced was PBMCs. Every receptor here comes from a male donor in good health and CMV-seronegative.

V gene TRBV14 combines with J gene TRBJ1-4; D gene unclear. The CDR3 covers 16 residues. V lost 0 bases to trimming and J lost 3 bases, with 11 bases between them. CDR1 is SGHDN and CDR2 is FVKESK in the germline V gene. CDR3 bases: TGTGCCAGCAGCCAAGATTCCACAGTTTCTAATGAAAAACTGTTTTTT. It is translated as CASSQDSTVSNEKLFF.

This chain joins TRBV11-2 and TRBJ1-1; D is perhaps TRBD1 (6 bases). CDR3 size: 14 residues. Trimming stripped 2 bases from V and 1 base from J, with 8 bases between. Germline CDR1 and CDR2: SGHAT and FQNNGV. CDR3 DNA: TGTGCCAGCAGCTTACCCAGGGGGAACACTGAAGCTTTCTTT. Translated: CASSLPRGNTEAFF.

The chain joins TRBV6-5 to TRBJ1-6; 9 bases map to TRBD1. Per the germline V gene, CDR1 is MNHEY and CDR2 is SVGAGI. V lost 6 bases and J lost 9; bases outside the gene matches: 9. The CDR3 is made up of 15 amino acids. The CDR3 sequence is CASSHGDRESSPLHF. CDR3 DNA sequence: TGTGCCAGCAGCCACGGGGACAGGGAGAGTTCACCCCTCCACTTT.

The chain combines TRBV6-6 with TRBJ2-2, with D possibly TRBD2 on 6 matching bases. CDR3 length equals 15 residues. Per the germline V gene, CDR1 is MNHNY and CDR2 is SVGAGI (reference sequence). Trimming cost V 5 bases and J 0 bases, with 10 bases left between them. The CDR3 sequence: CASSLRGTNTGELFF. CDR3 nucleotide sequence: TGTGCCAGCAGTCTTCGGGGGACGAACACCGGGGAGCTGTTTTTT.

The chain couples TRBV7-8 to TRBJ1-3; D gene unclear. V was shortened by 5 bases and J by 0 bases, with 8 bases between the two germline ends. Germline lookup yields CDR1 SGHVS and CDR2 FQNEAQ. The CDR3 contains 14 residues. CDR3 sequence (DNA): TGTGCCAGCAGCGGACTCCGCTCTGGAAACACCATATATTTT. This codes for CASSGLRSGNTIYF.